Detailed here is one TCR beta chain. Its target is not known. These data are taken from a study of shared clonotypes between healthy human individuals. Broader study findings: The sole specimen, blood, was sampled, and tissue repertoires likely differ. The donor pool, a small one, limited the genetic and exposure-history diversity represented.

Germline assignment: CDR1 SGDLS and CDR2 YYNGEE. Trimming took off 4 bases at V and 6 bases at J, with 14 bases between the two ends. The CDR3 extends over 13 amino acids. About 90 million PBMCs per unsorted sample were used for genomic DNA. The assay used deep level. Produced via immunoSEQ multiplex PCR; TCRdb's table is partial and in-frame only. The data contain about 470,000 clones, around 79% of them seen just once; the ten biggest clones take up under 15%. The chain has TRBV9 and TRBJ2-7; no reliable D call. The TCR comes from a woman aged 40 to 50 in good health. Some clones in this sample may be carry-over from other donors' samples. The material sequenced was PBMCs. The CDR3 loop is CASSPSRLGEQYF. CDR3 DNA: TGTGCCAGCAGCCCCTCAAGGCTTGGCGAGCAGTACTTC.